One and the same sample provided the 11 T cell receptor beta chains below, sequenced in a study of OX40 agonist ivuxolimab in advanced cancers. The data were produced by immunoSEQ multiplex PCR, yet TCRdb's version contains in-frame clones alone and is incomplete. The data show over 15,000 clones, roughly 86% seen once. The input for sequencing was CD4+ or CD8+ T cells sorted from blood, taken in a trial of the OX40 agonist ivuxolimab. These receptors all stem from an adult with an advanced solid tumor such as melanoma, head and neck, liver or kidney cancer.

This chain joins TRBV5-1 and TRBJ2-3, with TRBD2 identical over 8 bases. This CDR3 has 14 residues. V gave up 7 bases and J gave up 6 bases; unmatched junction bases: 10. Germline CDR1 SGHRS, CDR2 YFSETQ. CDR3 loop: CASSFSGTTDTQYF. The CDR3 DNA sequence: TGCGCCAGCTCTTTTAGCGGGACTACGGATACGCAGTATTTT.

The chain combines TRBV18 with TRBJ2-5; a weak D match, TRBD2 (6 bases). The CDR3 has 13 residues. V was pared by 3 bases and J by 5 bases, with 10 bases between. Germline assignment: CDR1 KGHSH and CDR2 LQKENI. The CDR3: CASSPTRLETQYF. The DNA of the CDR3 is TGTGCCAGCTCACCGACTAGACTGGAGACCCAGTACTTC.

The table lists this clone with a count of one. This chain connects TRBV19 to TRBJ1-2; D uncertain. The germline CDR1 and CDR2 sequences are LNHDA and SQIVND (reference sequence). This CDR3 has 14 amino acids. V was cut by 3 bases and J by 4 bases, with 12 bases left in between. This CDR3 reads CASSIWGVSYGYTF. As DNA, the CDR3 is TGTGCCAGTAGTATCTGGGGAGTTTCCTATGGCTACACCTTC.

J is TRBJ1-1 and V is TRBV6-5, with 7 bases lining up with TRBD1. The CDR3 sequence is 12 residues long. Germline V lookup: CDR1 MNHEY, CDR2 SVGAGI. J lost 9 bases, V lost 5 bases, and 6 bases had no gene match. DNA of the CDR3: TGTGCCAGCAGTCTCAGGGGGAATAAAGCTTTCTTT. It yields the protein CASSLRGNKAFF.

As to this clone: A junction boundary mismatches the germline segment, possibly from a read error. The V gene is TRBV29-1, the J gene TRBJ2-2; D is possibly TRBD1 or TRBD2 (5 bases each). CDR3 length: 14 residues. The germline V gene has CDR1 SQVTM and CDR2 ANQGSEA. The CDR3 coding sequence is TGCAGCAAGGGGCGGCGCCGCAAACACCGGGGAGCTGTTTTT. It codes for CSKGRRRKHRGAVF.

The V gene is TRBV27, the J gene TRBJ1-2, with D possibly TRBD1 on 5 matching bases. Germline CDR1 is MNHEY and CDR2 is SMNVEV (reference sequence). Trimming removed 2 bases at V and 2 bases at J, with 6 bases between. The CDR3 loop spans 13 amino acids. The CDR3 here is CASSLQGNYGYTF. CDR3 DNA: TGTGCCAGCAGTTTACAGGGAAACTATGGCTACACCTTC.

The rearrangement links TRBV5-4 to TRBJ1-2; TRBD1 might be the D (5 bases). CDR3 length equals 13 residues. Deletions cut 2 bases from V and 4 bases from J, with 9 bases between. CDR1 and CDR2 (germline): SGHNT, YYREEE (reference sequence). The CDR3 region is CASSFQGRYGYTF. The CDR3 DNA follows: TGTGCCAGCAGCTTTCAGGGTCGCTATGGCTACACCTTC.

The chain couples TRBV6-6 to TRBJ2-1; 11 bases are shared with TRBD2. V dropped 7 bases and J dropped 7; count of bases not matched to a gene: 9. The CDR3 runs to 15 residues. Germline V gene data show CDR1 as MNHNY and CDR2 as SVGAGI (reference sequence). CDR3 protein: CASTLAGGFMNEQFF. The CDR3 DNA reads TGTGCCAGCACCTTAGCGGGAGGGTTTATGAATGAGCAGTTCTTC.

The chain is built from TRBV2 and TRBJ1-2; maybe TRBD1 (6 bases). The CDR3 covers 16 residues. Germline V gene data show CDR1 as SNHLY and CDR2 as FYNNEI. V was shortened by 10 bases and J by 4 bases, with 25 bases between the two germline ends. Written as DNA, the CDR3 is TGTGCCACTCGGCAGGCCAGGGGAGATTATGGCTATGGCTACACCTTC. Its protein product is CATRQARGDYGYGYTF.

The chain is built from TRBV7-3 and TRBJ1-1; possible D gene TRBD1, 5 bases. CDR1 is SGHTA and CDR2 is FQGTGA in the germline V gene. This CDR3 is 16 amino acids long. The V gene lost 5 bases and the J gene lost 1 base, with 17 bases spanning the gap. The CDR3 coding sequence is TGTGCCAGCAGCCCCAATGGGGCAGGGAGGAACACTGAAGCTTTCTTT. It codes for CASSPNGAGRNTEAFF.

The chain employs TRBV19 and TRBJ2-6; TRBD1 aligns across 8 bases. Trimming at V came to 3 bases and at J to 0 bases, leaving 7 bases not matched to a gene. Germline loops: CDR1 LNHDA, CDR2 SQIVND (reference sequence). This CDR3 comprises 18 residues. The CDR3 DNA sequence: TGTGCCAGTAGTATCAGGGACAGGCTTATCTCTGGGGCCAACGTCCTGACTTTC. Translating gives CASSIRDRLISGANVLTF.